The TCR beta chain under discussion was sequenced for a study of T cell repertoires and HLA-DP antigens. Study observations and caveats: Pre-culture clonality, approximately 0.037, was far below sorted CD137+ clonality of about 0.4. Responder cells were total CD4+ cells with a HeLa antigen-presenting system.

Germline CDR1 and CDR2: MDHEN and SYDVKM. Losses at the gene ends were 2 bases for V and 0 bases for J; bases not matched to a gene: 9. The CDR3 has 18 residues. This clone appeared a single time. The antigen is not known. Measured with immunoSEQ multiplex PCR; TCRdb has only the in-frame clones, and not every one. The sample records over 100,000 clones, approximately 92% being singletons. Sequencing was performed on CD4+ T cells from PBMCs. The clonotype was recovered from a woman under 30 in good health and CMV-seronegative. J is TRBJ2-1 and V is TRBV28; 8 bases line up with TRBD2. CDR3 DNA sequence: TGTGCCAGCAGTTTAGGCCTACTAGCGGCAAGCTCCTACAATGAGCAGTTCTTC. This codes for CASSLGLLAASSYNEQFF.